One and the same sample provided the 19 T cell receptor beta chains below, sequenced in a study of shared clonotypes between healthy human individuals. Clones were sequenced by immunoSEQ multiplex PCR, and TCRdb holds only the in-frame ones, with some missing. The profile shows about 2 million clones, roughly 94% of them singletons. Naive CD8 cells were CD45RO-negative, positively selected for CCR7, excluding terminally differentiated effector memory CD45RA+ cells. The specimen sequenced was naive CD8+ T cells sorted from blood. The receptors come from a young man in good health.

The V gene is TRBV11-1, the J gene TRBJ2-1; TRBD2 aligns across 10 bases. Per the germline V gene, CDR1 is SGHAT and CDR2 is FQDESV (reference sequence). V lost 2 bases to trimming and J lost 4 bases; unmatched junction nucleotides: 8. CDR3 size: 17 residues. Written as DNA, the CDR3 is TGTGCCAGCAGCTTACGGCTAGCGGGAGTGGTTTACAATGAGCAGTTCTTC. Translated, it gives CASSLRLAGVVYNEQFF.

The chain has TRBV27 and TRBJ2-7; 14 bases line up with TRBD2. CDR3 length equals 17 residues. From germline, CDR1 is MNHEY and CDR2 SMNVEV (reference sequence). J lost 3 bases, V lost 5 bases, and 9 bases had no gene match. DNA for the CDR3: TGTGCCAGCAGTCTTGGGACTAGCGGGAGTACTTTCTACGAGCAGTACTTC. Its translation is CASSLGTSGSTFYEQYF.

This clone has just a few counts. Other DNA sequences from this sample encode an identical CDR3 as well. The chain couples TRBV7-9 to TRBJ2-2, with D unresolved. The ends were cut back, 2 bases at V and 1 base at J, with 5 bases in the middle. This CDR3 has 14 amino acids. CDR1 is SEHNR and CDR2 is FQNEAQ in the germline V gene (reference sequence). For the CDR3, the DNA is TGTGCCAGCAGCTTATCAGAGAACACCGGGGAGCTGTTTTTT. It codes for CASSLSENTGELFF.

This rearrangement joins TRBV7-2 to TRBJ2-6; D unresolved. The CDR3 runs to 12 residues. The germline gives CDR1 SGHTA, CDR2 FQGNSA. Trimming pared 9 bases from V and 0 bases from J, leaving 3 bases between. The CDR3 DNA is TGTGCCAGTCCCTCTGGGGCCAACGTCCTGACTTTC. It translates to CASPSGANVLTF.

The CDR3 is CASSLAAGVTEAFF. DNA for the CDR3: TGTGCCAGCAGCTTAGCTGCAGGGGTGACTGAAGCTTTCTTT. This chain joins TRBV7-2 and TRBJ1-1; a weak D match, TRBD1 (6 bases). V lost 0 bases and J 5 bases, leaving 10 bases between the germline ends. CDR3 length: 14 amino acids. Germline CDR1 SGHTA, CDR2 FQGNSA.

The CDR3 loop reads CASSRQNFYEQYF. The DNA for the CDR3 is TGTGCCAGTAGTCGACAGAACTTTTACGAGCAGTACTTC. The J gene is TRBJ2-7, the V gene TRBV19; D possibly corresponds to TRBD1 (5 bases). CDR1 is LNHDA, CDR2 SQIVND, per germline (reference sequence). The CDR3 is 13 amino acids. V lost 5 bases to trimming and J lost 4 bases, with 12 bases between them. The whole variable domain, remainder taken from reference TRBV19 and TRBJ2-7, is DGGITQSPKYLFRKEGQNVTLSCEQNLNHDAMYWYRQDPGQGLRLIYYSQIVNDFQKGDIAEGYSVSREKKESFPLTVTSAQKNPTAFYLCASSRQNFYEQYFGPGTRLTVT.

V is TRBV27 and J is TRBJ2-7, with D possibly being TRBD2 (6 bases). The germline V and J ends were trimmed by 6 bases and 4 bases, with 19 bases remaining between them. CDR1 is MNHEY, CDR2 SMNVEV, per germline (reference sequence). CDR3 size: 15 residues. The CDR3 DNA reads TGTGCCAGCAGACCCGCGGAGGGACGGCGTTACGAGCAGTACTTC. Amino acids: CASRPAEGRRYEQYF.

The V gene is TRBV25-1, the J gene TRBJ2-3, with 11 bases identical to TRBD2. Germline V gene sequence: CDR1 MGHDK, CDR2 SYGVNS. CDR3 length equals 17 residues. Unmatched junction bases numbered 9, after V lost 4 bases and J lost 3 bases. CDR3: CASSALLAGEPTDTQYF. The CDR3 bases are TGTGCCAGCAGTGCTCTACTAGCGGGAGAGCCTACAGATACGCAGTATTTT. Drawing the rest from reference TRBV25-1 and TRBJ2-3, the complete variable domain is EADIYQTPRYLVIGTGKKITLECSQTMGHDKMYWYQQDPGMELHLIHYSYGVNSTEKGDLSSESTVSRIRTEHFPLTLESARPSHTSQYLCASSALLAGEPTDTQYFGPGTRLTVL.

The CDR3: CASSLTTTSGEQFF. The DNA for the CDR3 is TGCGCCAGCAGCCTTACTACAACATCGGGAGAGCAGTTCTTC. The V call is TRBV5-1, the J call TRBJ2-1; TRBD2 might be the D (5 bases). Germline CDR1 SGHRS, CDR2 YFSETQ. V was shortened by 4 bases and J by 10 bases, with 18 bases between the two germline ends. The CDR3 runs to 14 residues.

In nucleotides, the CDR3 is TGCGCCAGCAGCCAAGATCAAGGTTCCTATGGCTACACCTTC. It specifies CASSQDQGSYGYTF. This chain connects TRBV4-3 to TRBJ1-2, with D uncertain. This CDR3 has 14 residues. Germline V gives CDR1 LGHNA, CDR2 YSLEER. Trimming left V 0 bases short and J 4 bases short, with 9 bases between.

The chain joins TRBV11-2 to TRBJ2-3, with unresolved D. Germline CDR1 reads SGHAT; CDR2 reads FQNNGV. The CDR3 length is 15 residues. Trimming stripped 6 bases from V and 5 bases from J, with 18 bases between. As DNA, the CDR3 is TGTGCCAGCAGTCGTGAATCTATAGGCGGAGATACGCAGTATTTT. Its translation is CASSRESIGGDTQYF.

The chain has TRBV4-3 and TRBJ2-7, with D maybe TRBD2 (6 bases). This CDR3 region has 16 residues. Per germline, CDR1 LGHNA and CDR2 YSLEER. V was clipped by 0 bases and J by 2 bases, with 14 bases between them. CDR3 in DNA: TGCGCCAGCAGCCAAGATTGGGGGGAGTGGGCCTACGAGCAGTACTTC. As protein: CASSQDWGEWAYEQYF.

The V gene is TRBV19, the J gene TRBJ1-2; D call uncertain. The CDR3 totals 17 residues. Germline V gene data show CDR1 as LNHDA and CDR2 as SQIVND (reference sequence). Trimming shortened V by 5 bases and J by 0 bases, and 19 bases separated the two germline ends. Written as DNA, the CDR3 is TGTGCCAGTAGTTCGCGGGGTTACAGCACGACTAACTATGGCTACACCTTC. It specifies CASSSRGYSTTNYGYTF.

This clone has a single count. The V gene is TRBV27, the J gene TRBJ1-4, with 9 bases that match TRBD1. The junction had 11 bases not matched to a gene; V was cut back by 5 bases and J by 4 bases. The CDR3 consists of 17 residues. Germline CDR1 is MNHEY and CDR2 is SMNVEV (reference sequence). The CDR3 is CASSPHRTGASNEKLFF. The CDR3 DNA follows: TGTGCCAGCAGTCCACATAGGACAGGGGCTAGTAATGAAAAACTGTTTTTT. Full variable domain (rest looked up from reference TRBV27 and TRBJ1-4): EAQVTQNPRYLITVTGKKLTVTCSQNMNHEYMSWYRQDPGLGLRQIYYSMNVEVTDKGDVPEGYKVSRKEKRNFPLILESPSPNQTSLYFCASSPHRTGASNEKLFFGSGTQLSVL.

The chain recombines TRBV11-2 with TRBJ2-1; D is unresolved. This CDR3 has 13 amino acids. Germline V gene lookup returns CDR1 SGHAT and CDR2 FQNNGV. V was trimmed by 2 bases and J by 5 bases, leaving 7 bases between them. CDR3 in amino acids: CASSLNGDNEQFF. The CDR3 DNA reads as TGTGCCAGCAGCTTAAACGGAGACAATGAGCAGTTCTTC.

A single count supports this clone. This specimen includes other DNA sequences encoding the same CDR3. The CDR3 spells CASSLGGYEQFF. The CDR3 coding sequence is TGTGCCAGCAGCTTAGGAGGTTATGAGCAGTTCTTC. This chain links TRBV7-9 with TRBJ2-1; D is undetermined. Germline V gene lookup returns CDR1 SEHNR and CDR2 FQNEAQ (reference sequence). Trimming left V 1 base short and J 8 bases short, with 6 bases between. The CDR3 totals 12 residues. Drawing the rest from reference TRBV7-9 and TRBJ2-1, the complete variable domain is DTGVSQNPRHKITKRGQNVTFRCDPISEHNRLYWYRQTLGQGPEFLTYFQNEAQLEKSRLLSDRFSAERPKGSFSTLEIQRTEQGDSAMYLCASSLGGYEQFFGPGTRLTVL.

The chain links TRBV7-9 to TRBJ2-7; 8 nucleotides align to TRBD1. Germline lookup yields CDR1 SEHNR and CDR2 FQNEAQ (reference sequence). J gave up 0 bases and V 5 bases, and 18 bases lay outside the gene matches. CDR3 length: 19 residues. CDR3 sequence: CASSKAGGQAVRSSYEQYF. For the CDR3, the DNA is TGTGCCAGCAGCAAAGCAGGGGGACAGGCAGTACGGAGCTCCTACGAGCAGTACTTC.

The CDR3 DNA sequence: TGTGCCACCCACCGGTATGGACAGGGCGTGCACGAGCAGTACTTC. Its protein product is CATHRYGQGVHEQYF. The gene calls are TRBV28 and TRBJ2-7; 8 positions match TRBD1. Germline lookup yields CDR1 MDHEN and CDR2 SYDVKM. The CDR3 runs to 15 residues. The ends lost 10 bases at V and 5 bases at J; junction bases unmatched: 16.

This chain links TRBV5-4 with TRBJ2-7; 7 bases are shared with TRBD1. Germline CDR1 and CDR2: SGHNT and YYREEE (reference sequence). Trimming took 4 bases from V and 2 from J; bases not matched to a gene: 3. The CDR3 is 13 residues long. CDR3 in DNA: TGTGCCAGCAGCAGGGGACAGACCTACGAGCAGTACTTC. It encodes CASSRGQTYEQYF.